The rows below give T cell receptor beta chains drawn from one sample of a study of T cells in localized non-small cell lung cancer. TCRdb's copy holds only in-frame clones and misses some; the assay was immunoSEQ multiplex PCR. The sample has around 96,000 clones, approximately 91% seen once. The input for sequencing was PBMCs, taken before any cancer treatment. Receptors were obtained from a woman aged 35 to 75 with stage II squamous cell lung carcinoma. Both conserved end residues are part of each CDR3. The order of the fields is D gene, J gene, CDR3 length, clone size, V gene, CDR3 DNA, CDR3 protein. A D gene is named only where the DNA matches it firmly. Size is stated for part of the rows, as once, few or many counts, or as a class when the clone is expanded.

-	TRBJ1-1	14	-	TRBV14	TGTGCCAGCAGCCTTAAGGCGGGTAACACTGAAGCTTTCTTT	CASSLKAGNTEAFF
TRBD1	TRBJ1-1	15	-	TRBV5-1	TGCGCCAGCAGCTTGGGGGACAGGGGGACCGCTGAAGCTTTCTTT	CASSLGDRGTAEAFF
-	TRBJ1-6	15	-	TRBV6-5	TGTGCCAGCAGTTCCCCCCGGGGAAGAAATTCACCCCTCCACTTT	CASSSPRGRNSPLHF
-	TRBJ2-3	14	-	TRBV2	TGTGCCAGCAGGAGCGGTAGCGGCACAGATACGCAGTATTTT	CASRSGSGTDTQYF
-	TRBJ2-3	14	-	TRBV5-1	TGCGCCAGCAAGGAGGACATCGTCACAGATACGCAGTATTTT	CASKEDIVTDTQYF
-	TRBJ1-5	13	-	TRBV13	TGTGCCAGCAGCCATGGAAGCAATCAGCCCCAGCATTTT	CASSHGSNQPQHF
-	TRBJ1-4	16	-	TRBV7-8	TGTGCCAGCAGCTGGGCCAGGCTAGCAACTAATGAAAAACTGTTTTTT	CASSWARLATNEKLFF
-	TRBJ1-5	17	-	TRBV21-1	TGTGCCAGCAGCAAACTTGGGGACAGACAGTTAAATCAGCCCCAGCATTTT	CASSKLGDRQLNQPQHF
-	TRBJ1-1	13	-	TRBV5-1	TGCGCCAGCAGCCAGTCTGGACAGCTTGAAGCTTTCTTT	CASSQSGQLEAFF
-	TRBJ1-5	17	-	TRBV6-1	TGTGCCAGCAGTGGCCCCCGGGACATAGGGGGGAATCAGCCCCAGCATTTT	CASSGPRDIGGNQPQHF
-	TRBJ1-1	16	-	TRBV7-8	TGTGCCAGCAGCTTAGGATTTGGACGGATGAACACTGAAGCTTTCTTT	CASSLGFGRMNTEAFF
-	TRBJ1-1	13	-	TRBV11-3	TGTGCCAGCAGCTTAGGGGGTTTTTCTGAAGCTTTCTTT	CASSLGGFSEAFF
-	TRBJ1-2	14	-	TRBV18	TGTGCCAGCTCACCGGGACAAAATAACTATGGCTACACCTTC	CASSPGQNNYGYTF
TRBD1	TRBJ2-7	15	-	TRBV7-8	TGTGCCAGCAGCCCGGGACAGGGGGTCTCTCGCGAGCAGTACTTC	CASSPGQGVSREQYF
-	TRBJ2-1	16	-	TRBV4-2	TGTGCCAGCAGCCACCGAGCGGGTTCCTCCTACAATGAGCAGTTCTTC	CASSHRAGSSYNEQFF
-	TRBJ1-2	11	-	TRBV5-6	TGTGCCAGCAGCAGGACAGTTGGCTACACCTTC	CASSRTVGYTF
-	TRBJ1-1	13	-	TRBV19	TGTGCCAGTAGTATAGGACCGGACAGAGAAGCTTTCTTT	CASSIGPDREAFF
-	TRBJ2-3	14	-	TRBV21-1	TGTGCCAGCAGCTCGGAGGGCGTGGGGGATACGCAGTATTTT	CASSSEGVGDTQYF
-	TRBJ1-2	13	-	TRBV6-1	TGTGCCAGCAGTGAGCGAGGGGGTTACGGCTACACCTTC	CASSERGGYGYTF
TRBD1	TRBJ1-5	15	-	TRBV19	TGTGCCAGTAGACGGACAGGGAATAGCAATCAGCCCCAGCATTTT	CASRRTGNSNQPQHF
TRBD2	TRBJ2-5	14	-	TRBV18	TGTGCCAGCTCACCCACGGGACTAGAGGAGACCCAGTACTTC	CASSPTGLEETQYF
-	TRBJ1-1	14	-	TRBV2	TGTGCCAGCAGTGACCGCGTGGGGAACACTGAAGCTTTCTTT	CASSDRVGNTEAFF
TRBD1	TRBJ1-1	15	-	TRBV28	TGTGCCAGCAGTTCCAGACAGGGGGCCAACACTGAAGCTTTCTTT	CASSSRQGANTEAFF
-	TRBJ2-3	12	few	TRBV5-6	TGTGCCAGCAGGTGGAGCACAGATACGCAGTATTTT	CASRWSTDTQYF
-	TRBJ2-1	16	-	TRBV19	TGTGCCAGTAGAGACCCGGGAGCCAGCTCCTACAATGAGCAGTTCTTC	CASRDPGASSYNEQFF
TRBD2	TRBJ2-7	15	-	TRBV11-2	TGTGCCAGCAGCTTATGGGGGGGGTTGGGATACGAGCAGTACTTC	CASSLWGGLGYEQYF
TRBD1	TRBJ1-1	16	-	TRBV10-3	TGTGCCATCAGTGTAGGGACAGGAGTGTTGGACACTGAAGCTTTCTTT	CAISVGTGVLDTEAFF
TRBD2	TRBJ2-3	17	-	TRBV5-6	TGTGCCAGCAGCCCGGCGGTGGGACTAGCGGCTGAAGATACGCAGTATTTT	CASSPAVGLAAEDTQYF
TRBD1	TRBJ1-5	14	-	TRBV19	TGTGCCAGTACCACAGGGGGCCGGGGGGAGCCCCAGCATTTT	CASTTGGRGEPQHF
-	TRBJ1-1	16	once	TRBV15	TGTGCCACCAGCAGAGACCCTCGAGGGGTGAACACTGAAGCTTTCTTT	CATSRDPRGVNTEAFF
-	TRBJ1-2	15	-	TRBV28	TGTGCCAGCAGTTTTACTGGCCGGAGGAACTATGGCTACACCTTC	CASSFTGRRNYGYTF
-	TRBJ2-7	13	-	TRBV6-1	TGTGCCAGCAGTCTAGCGAGGGTGGGAGAGCAGTACTTC	CASSLARVGEQYF
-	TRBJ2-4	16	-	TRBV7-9	TGTGCCAGCAGCCCCTCCGGGACCCAAAGGGGAAACATTCAGTACTTC	CASSPSGTQRGNIQYF
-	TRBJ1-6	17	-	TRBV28	TGTGCCAGCAGACTAGGGGGGAGGACGTGGAGGGATTCACCCCTCCACTTT	CASRLGGRTWRDSPLHF
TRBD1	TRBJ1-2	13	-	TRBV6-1	TGTGCCAGCAGTGGGACAGGCAGCTATGGCTACACCTTC	CASSGTGSYGYTF
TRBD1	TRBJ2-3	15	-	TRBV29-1	TGCAGCGTTGCCGTAGGGGGCACCAGCACAGATACGCAGTATTTT	CSVAVGGTSTDTQYF
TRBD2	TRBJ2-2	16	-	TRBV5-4	TGTGCCAGCAGCCCCGGACTAGCGGGAGGGCCCGGGGAGCTGTTTTTT	CASSPGLAGGPGELFF
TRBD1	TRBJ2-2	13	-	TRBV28	TGTGCCACAACAGGGGGCTTGGCCGGGGAGCTGTTTTTT	CATTGGLAGELFF
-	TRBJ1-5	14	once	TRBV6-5	TGTGCCAGCAGACCCAGGGGAAGCAATCAGCCCCAGCATTTT	CASRPRGSNQPQHF
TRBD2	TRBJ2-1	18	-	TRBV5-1	TGCGCCAGCAGCTTATACCGACTAGCGGGGGACTCCTACAATGAGCAGTTCTTC	CASSLYRLAGDSYNEQFF
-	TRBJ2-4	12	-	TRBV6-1	TGTGCCAGCATGTCGGACAGTCGGGATCAGTACTTC	CASMSDSRDQYF
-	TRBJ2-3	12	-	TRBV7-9	TGTGCCAGCAGCGCCGGTGGTAATACGCAGTATTTT	CASSAGGNTQYF
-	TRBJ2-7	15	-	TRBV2	TGTGCCAGCAGTGAACGGGGGGCGAAGACCTACGAGCAGTACTTC	CASSERGAKTYEQYF
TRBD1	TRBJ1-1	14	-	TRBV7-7	TGTGCTAGCAGCCCCATGGGACAGGGGACTGAAGCTTTCTTT	CASSPMGQGTEAFF
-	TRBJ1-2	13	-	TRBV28	TGTGCCAGCAGGTACGAGGGTGCGTATGGCTACACCTTC	CASRYEGAYGYTF
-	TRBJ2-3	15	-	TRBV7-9	TGTGCCAGCAGCTCTGAGGGAGTACCTTTGGATACGCAGTATTTT	CASSSEGVPLDTQYF